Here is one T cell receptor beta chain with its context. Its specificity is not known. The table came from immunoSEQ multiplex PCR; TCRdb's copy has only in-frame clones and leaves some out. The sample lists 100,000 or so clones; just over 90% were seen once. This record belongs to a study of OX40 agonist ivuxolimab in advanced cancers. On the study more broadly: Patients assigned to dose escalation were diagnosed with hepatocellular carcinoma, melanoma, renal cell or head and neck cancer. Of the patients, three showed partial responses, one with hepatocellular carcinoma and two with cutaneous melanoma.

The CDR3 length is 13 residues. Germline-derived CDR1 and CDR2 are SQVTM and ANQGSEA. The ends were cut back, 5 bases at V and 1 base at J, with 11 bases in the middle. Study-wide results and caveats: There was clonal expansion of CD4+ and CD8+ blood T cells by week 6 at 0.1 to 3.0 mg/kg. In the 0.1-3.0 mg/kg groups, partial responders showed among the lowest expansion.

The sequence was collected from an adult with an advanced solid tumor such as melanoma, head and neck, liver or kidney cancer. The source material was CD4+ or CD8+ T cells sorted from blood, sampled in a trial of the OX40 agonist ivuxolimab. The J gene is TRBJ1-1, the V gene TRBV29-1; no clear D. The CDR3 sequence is CSVRAGKNTEAFF. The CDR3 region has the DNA TGCAGCGTTAGGGCGGGGAAGAACACTGAAGCTTTCTTT.